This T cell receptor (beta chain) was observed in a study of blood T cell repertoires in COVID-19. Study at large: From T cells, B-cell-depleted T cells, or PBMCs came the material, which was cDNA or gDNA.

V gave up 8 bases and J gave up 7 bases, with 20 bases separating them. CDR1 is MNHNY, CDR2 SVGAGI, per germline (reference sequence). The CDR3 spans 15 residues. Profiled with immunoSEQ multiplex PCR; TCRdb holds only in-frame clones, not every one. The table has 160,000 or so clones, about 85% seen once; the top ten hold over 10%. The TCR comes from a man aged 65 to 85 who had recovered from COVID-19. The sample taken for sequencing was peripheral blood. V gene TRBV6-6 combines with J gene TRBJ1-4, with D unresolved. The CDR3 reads CASGPFSVFTEKLFF. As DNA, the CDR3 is TGTGCCAGCGGTCCCTTTTCGGTTTTTACTGAAAAACTGTTTTTT.